This is a list of T cell receptor beta chains from one sample in a study of T cell changes during pregnancy in multiple sclerosis. Assay: immunoSEQ multiplex PCR; the TCRdb copy retains only in-frame clones and omits some. Among some 80,000 clones listed, roughly 96% were seen once. The input for sequencing was peripheral blood, taken in the second trimester of pregnancy. The receptors were sampled from a female donor with multiple sclerosis, enrolled in a pregnancy study. Both conserved end residues are part of each CDR3. Fields, in order: clone size, D gene, J gene, V gene, CDR3 protein, CDR3 DNA. D genes are given only for firm matches. Some rows mark clone size as missing; the rest say once, few, many or name a class of expanded clone.

-	TRBD2	TRBJ2-7	TRBV5-1	CASSFSGRLAGRYEQYF	TGCGCCAGCAGCTTTTCGGGCCGCCTAGCGGGACGCTACGAGCAGTACTTC
-	-	TRBJ1-1	TRBV7-6	CASSLAVHDEAFF	TGTGCCAGCAGCTTAGCAGTTCACGATGAGGCTTTCTTT
-	TRBD2	TRBJ2-2	TRBV13	CASSSLLAGGGNTGELFF	TGTGCCAGCAGCTCCCTTCTAGCGGGAGGGGGGAACACCGGGGAGCTGTTTTTT
-	-	TRBJ1-3	TRBV19	CASQLRVGNTIYF	TGTGCCAGCCAACTCAGGGTTGGAAACACCATATATTTT
-	-	TRBJ2-2	TRBV7-8	CASSIVVGSRGAGELFF	TGTGCCAGCAGCATAGTCGTCGGGAGCCGTGGGGCCGGGGAGCTGTTTTTT
-	-	TRBJ1-2	TRBV5-1	CASSSSMTDFYGYTF	TGCGCCAGCAGCTCCTCAATGACAGATTTTTATGGCTACACCTTC
-	TRBD2	TRBJ2-1	TRBV12-5	CASGNGLAGSYNEQFF	TGTGCTAGTGGGAACGGACTAGCGGGCTCCTACAATGAGCAGTTCTTC
-	-	TRBJ1-2	TRBV28	CASSLGLGEGGAF	TGTGCCAGCAGTTTAGGACTTGGGGAGGGAGGTGCCTTC
-	-	TRBJ2-5	TRBV7-8	CASSLGQQETQYF	TGTGCCAGCAGCTTAGGGCAGCAAGAGACCCAGTACTTC
-	-	TRBJ1-1	TRBV6-1	CATLDSPPTEAFF	TGTGCCACCCTGGACAGCCCTCCCACTGAAGCTTTCTTT
-	-	TRBJ1-1	TRBV19	CASSILQGQGTSEAFF	TGTGCCAGTAGTATTTTACAAGGTCAGGGTACCTCTGAAGCTTTCTTT
-	TRBD2	TRBJ2-2	TRBV29-1	CSALPSGSWKGGELFF	TGCAGCGCCCTACCTAGCGGGAGCTGGAAAGGCGGGGAGCTGTTTTTT
-	TRBD1	TRBJ2-7	TRBV10-3	CAISGVQGQGKYEQYF	TGTGCCATCAGTGGGGTCCAAGGACAGGGGAAATACGAGCAGTACTTC
-	TRBD2	TRBJ2-1	TRBV5-4	CASSLGAGGDNEQFF	TGTGCCAGCAGCTTGGGAGCGGGAGGAGACAATGAGCAGTTCTTC
once	TRBD1	TRBJ2-1	TRBV25-1	CASSAETGLRQFF	TGTGCCAGCAGTGCCGAGACAGGGTTGCGGCAGTTCTTC
-	-	TRBJ1-2	TRBV7-2	CASSSYLSNGYTF	TGTGCCAGCAGCTCCTACCTTAGCAACGGCTACACCTTC
-	TRBD1	TRBJ2-3	TRBV6-5	CASSYGEGATDTQYF	TGTGCCAGCAGTTACGGAGAGGGGGCCACAGATACGCAGTATTTT
once	TRBD1	TRBJ1-5	TRBV7-2	CASSRGQGHQPQHF	TGTGCCAGCAGCCGAGGACAGGGGCATCAGCCCCAGCATTTT
-	TRBD1	TRBJ2-1	TRBV6-1	CASGLDRGPTNEQFF	TGTGCCAGCGGATTGGACAGGGGCCCGACGAATGAGCAGTTCTTC
-	-	TRBJ1-1	TRBV28	CASSLLGGTTEAFF	TGTGCCAGCAGTCTATTGGGGGGGACTACTGAAGCTTTCTTT
-	-	TRBJ1-2	TRBV19	CASTRFGTPPGDYGYTF	TGTGCCAGTACTAGATTTGGGACTCCCCCGGGTGACTATGGCTACACCTTC
few	-	TRBJ2-3	TRBV5-1	CASSLGRDHTDTQYF	TGCGCCAGCAGCTTGGGGCGGGACCACACAGATACGCAGTATTTT
-	TRBD1	TRBJ1-2	TRBV6-1	CASSPTGSLYGYTF	TGTGCCAGCAGTCCGACAGGGTCCCTCTACGGCTACACCTTC
-	-	TRBJ2-1	TRBV7-9	CASRSLRDEQFF	TGTGCCAGCAGGTCCCTACGGGATGAGCAGTTCTTC
once	-	TRBJ1-1	TRBV2	CANGAPGGREAFF	TGTGCCAACGGGGCCCCCGGGGGGCGCGAAGCTTTCTTT
-	-	TRBJ2-2	TRBV19	CATRDFIPGELFF	TGTGCCACCCGGGACTTCATCCCCGGGGAGCTGTTTTTT
-	TRBD1	TRBJ1-5	TRBV5-1	CASSLEGGSNQPQHF	TGCGCCAGCAGCTTGGAAGGGGGCAGCAATCAGCCCCAGCATTTT
-	-	TRBJ1-2	TRBV19	CASREFDNYGYTF	TGTGCCAGCCGGGAATTCGATAACTATGGCTACACCTTC
-	-	TRBJ2-3	TRBV7-8	CASSPFGGGVADTQYF	TGTGCCAGCAGTCCGTTTGGGGGAGGAGTTGCAGATACGCAGTATTTT
-	-	TRBJ2-1	TRBV29-1	CAKTAGGTYNEQFF	TGCGCCAAAACGGCCGGAGGGACCTACAATGAGCAGTTCTTC
-	TRBD2	TRBJ2-5	TRBV29-1	CSARVAGGSETQYF	TGCAGCGCCCGGGTAGCGGGAGGGTCTGAGACCCAGTACTTC
-	-	TRBJ2-1	TRBV7-9	CASSPRDDEQFF	TGTGCCAGCAGCCCCCGGGATGATGAGCAGTTCTTC
-	TRBD2	TRBJ2-1	TRBV27	CASTAASGGDNEQFF	TGTGCCAGCACCGCCGCTAGCGGAGGGGACAATGAGCAGTTCTTC
-	-	TRBJ2-7	TRBV4-1	CASSQNSDSYEQYF	TGCGCCAGCAGCCAGAACTCGGACAGTTACGAGCAGTACTTC
once	TRBD1	TRBJ2-5	TRBV18	CASSPATGAQETQYF	TGTGCCAGCTCACCCGCGACAGGGGCCCAAGAGACCCAGTACTTC
-	-	TRBJ2-5	TRBV27	CASSTLSQVTKTQYF	TGTGCCAGCAGTACACTCTCCCAGGTAACGAAGACCCAGTACTTC
-	TRBD2	TRBJ2-1	TRBV7-9	CASSLSGRAANEQFF	TGTGCCAGCAGCTTGAGCGGGAGGGCAGCCAATGAGCAGTTCTTC
-	TRBD1	TRBJ1-4	TRBV6-1	CASTRDSINEKLFF	TGTGCCAGCACCCGGGACAGTATTAATGAAAAACTGTTTTTT
-	TRBD1	TRBJ1-2	TRBV18	CASSQGASNYGYTF	TGTGCCAGCTCACAGGGGGCCAGTAACTATGGCTACACCTTC
-	-	TRBJ1-2	TRBV2	CASKPNGYTF	TGTGCCAGCAAGCCCAATGGCTACACCTTC
-	-	TRBJ1-5	TRBV20-1	CSANGQLQHF	TGCAGTGCTAATGGACAGCTCCAGCATTTT
-	TRBD2	TRBJ2-1	TRBV19	CASSITSATYNEQFF	TGTGCCAGTAGTATAACTAGCGCGACCTACAATGAGCAGTTCTTC
-	TRBD1	TRBJ1-1	TRBV15	CATSRLRGVAEAFF	TGTGCCACCAGCAGACTCAGGGGGGTAGCTGAAGCTTTCTTT
-	TRBD2	TRBJ2-5	TRBV5-1	CASSPGLAGETQYF	TGCGCCAGCAGCCCGGGACTAGCGGGAGAGACCCAGTACTTC
once	TRBD2	TRBJ2-1	TRBV4-2	CASSQVDSGTNEQFF	TGTGCCAGCAGCCAAGTTGACAGCGGGACGAATGAGCAGTTCTTC